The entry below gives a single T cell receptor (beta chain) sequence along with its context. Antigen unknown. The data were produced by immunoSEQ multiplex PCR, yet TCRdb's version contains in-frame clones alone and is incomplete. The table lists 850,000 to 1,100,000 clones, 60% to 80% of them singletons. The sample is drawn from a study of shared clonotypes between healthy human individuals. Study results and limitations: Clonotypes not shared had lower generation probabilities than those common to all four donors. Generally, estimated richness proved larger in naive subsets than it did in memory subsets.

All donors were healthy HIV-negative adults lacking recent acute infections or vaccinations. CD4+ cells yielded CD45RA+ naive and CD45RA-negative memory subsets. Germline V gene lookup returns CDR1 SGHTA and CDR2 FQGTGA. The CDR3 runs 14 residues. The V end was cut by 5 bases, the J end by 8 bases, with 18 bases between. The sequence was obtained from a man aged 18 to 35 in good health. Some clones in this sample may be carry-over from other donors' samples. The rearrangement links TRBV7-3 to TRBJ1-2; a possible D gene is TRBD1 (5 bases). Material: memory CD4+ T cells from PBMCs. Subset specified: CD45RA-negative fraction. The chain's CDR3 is CASSRGSGPQGYTF. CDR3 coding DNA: TGTGCCAGCAGCCGGGGGTCAGGGCCGCAGGGCTACACCTTC. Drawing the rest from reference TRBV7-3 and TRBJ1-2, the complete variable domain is GAGVSQTPSNKVTEKGKYVELRCDPISGHTALYWYRQSLGQGPEFLIYFQGTGAADDSGLPNDRFFAVRPEGSVSTLKIQRTERGDSAVYLCASSRGSGPQGYTFGSGTRLTVV.